What follows describes a single TCR beta chain. Its target is not known. The source of the sample is a study of cytomegalovirus exposure and HLA in healthy donors. J lost 4 bases, V lost 6 bases, and 3 bases had no gene match. CDR3 length: 13 amino acids. CDR1 SGHRS and CDR2 YFSETQ come from the germline V gene. Points from the study as a whole: Whilst most TCR sequences proved rare, a subset of public TCRs occurred across many donors.

PCR involved 60 Vbeta and 13 Jbeta primers. Source study methods: An analysis performed later counted about 80 million unique TCR beta chains (roughly 11 million of them shared). Clones were sequenced by immunoSEQ multiplex PCR, and TCRdb holds only the in-frame ones, with some missing. V and J calls and clone size are copied from that table; D and trimming were computed from the DNA. The sample yields more than 200,000 clones, 85% to 90% seen once. The V gene is TRBV5-1, the J gene TRBJ2-1, with 8 bases identical to TRBD2. Sequencing input: PBMCs. The receptor's source is a human donor in good health. This CDR3 is CASKRGIYNEQFF. The CDR3 nucleotides are TGCGCCAGCAAGCGGGGGATATACAATGAGCAGTTCTTC.